The 12 T cell receptor beta chains presented below share a single source sample, sequenced in a study of CD4 T cells in relation to SARS-CoV-2 and coronaviruses. These receptors have no known antigen. Unexposed donor CD4+ T cells date from about 2011-2018, before the COVID-19 pandemic. Isolation of CD4+ T cells took place after less than 11 days in culture. Some clones are missing from TCRdb's copy, which holds only in-frame ones; the method was immunoSEQ multiplex PCR. The sample includes roughly 21,000 clones, roughly 82% of them seen just once. Sequencing was carried out using CD4+ T cells from PBMCs, cultured in vitro. The receptors derive from a human donor in good health.

As for this clone: Germline and junction disagree at one end, which may indicate a read error. J is TRBJ1-3 and V is TRBV7-8; maybe TRBD1 (5 bases). Germline CDR1 SGHVS, CDR2 FQNEAQ. This CDR3 contains 16 residues. The CDR3 sequence is CAGSLALTDSGNTIYF. In DNA form, the CDR3 reads TGTGCCGGCAGCTTAGCTCTGACAGACTCTGGAAACACCATATATTTT. Combining the CDR3 with reference TRBV7-8 and TRBJ1-3 gives the whole variable domain GAGVSQSPRYKVAKRGQDVALRCDPISGHVSLFWYQQALGQGPEFLTYFQNEAQLDKSGLPSDRFFAERPEGSVSTLKIQRTQQEDSAVYLCAGSLALTDSGNTIYFGEGSWLTVV.

This clone was counted between two and nine times. J is TRBJ1-3 and V is TRBV12-3 or TRBV12-4; D is unresolved. This CDR3 contains 13 residues. The ends were cut back, 6 bases at V and 0 bases at J, with 6 bases in the middle. The CDR3 DNA follows: TGTGCCAGCAGCCCGAGCTCTGGAAACACCATATATTTT. The encoded protein is CASSPSSGNTIYF.

The V call is TRBV7-9, the J call TRBJ2-1; the D gene is possibly TRBD2 (6 bases). The CDR3 covers 16 residues. V was pared by 1 base and J by 9 bases, with 19 bases between. CDR1 and CDR2 (germline): SEHNR, FQNEAQ (reference sequence). This CDR3 reads CASSLGGDPGLGEQFF. CDR3 in DNA: TGTGCCAGCAGCTTAGGGGGGGATCCGGGACTGGGTGAGCAGTTCTTC. Drawing the rest from reference TRBV7-9 and TRBJ2-1, the complete variable domain is DTGVSQNPRHKITKRGQNVTFRCDPISEHNRLYWYRQTLGQGPEFLTYFQNEAQLEKSRLLSDRFSAERPKGSFSTLEIQRTEQGDSAMYLCASSLGGDPGLGEQFFGPGTRLTVL.

J is TRBJ2-1 and V is TRBV6-2 or TRBV6-3; D is possibly TRBD2 (5 bases). Germline V gene sequence: CDR1 MNHEY, CDR2 SVGEGT. The CDR3 sequence is 14 residues long. Trimming stripped 4 bases from V and 7 bases from J, with 14 bases between. The CDR3 nucleotides are TGTGCCAGCAGTTGGACGGAGGTCGGGAATGAGCAGTTCTTC. It yields the protein CASSWTEVGNEQFF.

The sample holds one count of this clone. The chain has TRBV10-3 and TRBJ1-1; 7 nucleotides match TRBD1. The trim removed 8 bases at V and 0 bases at J, leaving 9 bases unmatched. The CDR3 spans 15 residues. Germline lookup yields CDR1 ENHRY and CDR2 SYGVKD. CDR3 region: CAIRSGDRLNTEAFF. The CDR3 DNA reads as TGTGCCATCCGCAGTGGGGACAGATTGAACACTGAAGCTTTCTTT.

This clone came up once. This chain joins TRBV7-2 and TRBJ2-3; the match to TRBD2 covers 10 bases. Trimming took 7 bases from V and 12 from J; bases not matched to a gene: 10. Germline loops: CDR1 SGHTA, CDR2 FQGNSA. The CDR3 totals 13 residues. This CDR3 reads CASNPDSGGPQYF. As DNA, the CDR3 is TGTGCCAGCAACCCGGATAGCGGGGGGCCTCAGTATTTT.

This chain connects TRBV2 to TRBJ2-3; D gene unclear. Per the germline V gene, CDR1 is SNHLY and CDR2 is FYNNEI. Trimming shortened V by 3 bases and J by 3 bases, and 7 bases separated the two germline ends. This CDR3 contains 13 residues. The CDR3 sequence is CASSDLFTDTQYF. DNA of the CDR3: TGTGCCAGCAGTGATCTTTTTACAGATACGCAGTATTTT.

This clone has only a few counts. DNA for the CDR3: TGTGCCAGTAGTATAGAAGTTCAGTCCGAGCAGTACTTC. Translating it yields CASSIEVQSEQYF. J is TRBJ2-7 and V is TRBV19; no firm D call. Trimming took off 0 bases at V and 6 bases at J, with 9 bases between the two ends. Germline V lookup: CDR1 LNHDA, CDR2 SQIVND (reference sequence). The CDR3 extends over 13 amino acids.

This chain links TRBV7-2 with TRBJ2-7, with D maybe TRBD1 (6 bases). CDR3 length equals 15 residues. Germline V gene data show CDR1 as SGHTA and CDR2 as FQGNSA. The V and J ends lost 5 bases and 3 bases respectively, with 17 bases between them. The CDR3 coding sequence is TGTGCCAGCAGCCTAGATCCAGGGGTGGTCTACGAGCAGTACTTC. It yields the protein CASSLDPGVVYEQYF.

The CDR3 DNA reads as TGTGCCACCAAGACAGGGGGACTGGACGGCTACACCTTC. This codes for CATKTGGLDGYTF. This chain connects TRBV6-5 to TRBJ1-2; TRBD1 aligns across 9 bases. The CDR3 has 13 amino acids. V shed 10 bases and J 8 bases; nucleotides not matched to a gene: 11. Germline CDR1 is MNHEY and CDR2 is SVGAGI.

DNA of the CDR3: TGCGCCAGCAGCCAAGGGAAGGGGGGGAGTCCTGAAGCTTTCTTT. Protein product: CASSQGKGGSPEAFF. V gene TRBV4-1 combines with J gene TRBJ1-1, with D perhaps TRBD1 (6 bases). The germline V gene has CDR1 MGHRA and CDR2 YSYEKL. V lost 1 base and J 6 bases, leaving 15 bases between the germline ends. This CDR3 contains 15 residues.

The chain recombines TRBV5-1 with TRBJ1-1; possible D gene TRBD1, 6 bases. The V gene's germline CDR1 is SGHRS and CDR2 YFSETQ. Trimming stripped 1 base from V and 7 bases from J, with 20 bases between. The CDR3 spans 16 residues. As DNA, the CDR3 is TGCGCCAGCAGCTTGTCTACGGCACCGGGACAACATGAAGCTTTCTTT. Amino acid sequence: CASSLSTAPGQHEAFF.